The next 22 T cell receptor beta chains were all read from a single sample in a study of T cell clones after liver transplantation. Sequenced by immunoSEQ multiplex PCR; TCRdb stores in-frame clones only, minus some. The data hold tens of thousands of clones, with 92% observed a single time. Source: CD4+ T cells from blood, taken less than 27 months after liver transplant. These receptors were taken from a human patient who received a liver transplant. Some T cells may be the graft donor's.

This rearrangement joins TRBV18 to TRBJ2-7, with 9 nucleotides matching TRBD1. V shed 3 bases and J 2 bases; nucleotides not matched to a gene: 5. The CDR3 has 15 amino acids. Germline V gene sequence: CDR1 KGHSH, CDR2 LQKENI. CDR3 in DNA: TGTGCCAGCTCACCCGGGACAGGGTCACCCTACGAGCAGTACTTC. Translation gives CASSPGTGSPYEQYF.

The chain couples TRBV10-3 to TRBJ2-3; no clear D. This CDR3 contains 14 residues. The germline gives CDR1 ENHRY, CDR2 SYGVKD. Trimming shortened V by 0 bases and J by 2 bases, and 6 bases separated the two germline ends. CDR3 region: CAISESSPTDTQYF. DNA of the CDR3: TGTGCCATCAGTGAGTCAAGCCCCACAGATACGCAGTATTTT.

The chain is built from TRBV7-8 and TRBJ2-5; maybe TRBD2 (6 bases). CDR3 size: 15 residues. Trimming pared 0 bases from V and 5 bases from J, leaving 13 bases between. CDR1 and CDR2 from the germline V gene are SGHVS and FQNEAQ. The CDR3 reads CASSLAGGLGETQYF. CDR3 sequence (DNA): TGTGCCAGCAGCTTAGCGGGAGGATTAGGGGAGACCCAGTACTTC.

The genes are TRBV28 and TRBJ1-3, with TRBD1 as a possible D gene (5 bases). Germline lookup yields CDR1 MDHEN and CDR2 SYDVKM. Trimming took off 7 bases at V and 0 bases at J, with 16 bases between the two ends. The CDR3 totals 16 residues. CDR3 sequence (DNA): TGTGCCAGCATCCAGGCAGGGATTAACTCTGGAAACACCATATATTTT. Amino acid sequence: CASIQAGINSGNTIYF.

This clone appeared a single time. The V gene is TRBV11-3, the J gene TRBJ2-1; D gene ambiguous. Germline CDR1 reads SGHNT; CDR2 reads YENEEA. Trimming took 5 bases from V and 9 from J, leaving 23 bases between them. The CDR3 sequence is 16 residues long. For the CDR3, the DNA is TGTGCCAGCAGCCGACCGTCTTCTCCCACACTCGGTGAGCAGTTCTTC. It encodes CASSRPSSPTLGEQFF.

The chain joins TRBV11-3 to TRBJ2-7, with D unclear. Germline CDR1 SGHNT, CDR2 YENEEA. This CDR3 is 14 amino acids long. The V and J ends lost 0 bases and 3 bases respectively, with 9 bases between them. The CDR3 coding sequence is TGTGCCAGCAGCTTAGATGGCACTGTCTACGAGCAGTACTTC. Protein: CASSLDGTVYEQYF.

This chain uses TRBV7-2 with TRBJ2-5; weak D call: TRBD1 (6 bases). The CDR3 length is 15 residues. Trimming shortened V by 5 bases and J by 2 bases, and 15 bases separated the two germline ends. Per germline, CDR1 SGHTA and CDR2 FQGNSA. DNA for the CDR3: TGTGCCAGCAGCCACCCCCGGGACAATCAAGAGACCCAGTACTTC. It translates to CASSHPRDNQETQYF.

The chain carries TRBV13 and TRBJ2-7, with D perhaps assigned TRBD1 or TRBD2 (5 bases each). V was cut by 5 bases and J by 2 bases, with 13 bases left in between. The CDR3 sequence is 14 residues long. Germline-derived CDR1 and CDR2 are PRHDT and FYEKMQ (reference sequence). The CDR3 sequence: CASSPGTRAYEQYF. The CDR3 coding sequence is TGTGCCAGCAGCCCCGGGACCCGTGCCTACGAGCAGTACTTC.

The J gene is TRBJ2-1, the V gene TRBV20-1, with D unresolved. The CDR3 is made up of 11 amino acids. V was pared by 3 bases and J by 7 bases, with 7 bases between. Germline CDR1 reads DFQATT; CDR2 reads SNEGSKA (reference sequence). As DNA, the CDR3 is TGCAGTGCTAGGAGAGCGAATGAGCAGTTCTTC. Its protein is CSARRANEQFF.

J is TRBJ1-2 and V is TRBV18, with unresolved D. Germline V gene lookup returns CDR1 KGHSH and CDR2 LQKENI. Trimming took 2 bases from V and 4 from J, leaving 8 bases between them. The CDR3 length is 13 residues. This chain's CDR3 is CASSPENLYGYTF. The CDR3 nucleotides are TGTGCCAGCTCACCAGAGAACCTCTATGGCTACACCTTC.

In DNA form, the CDR3 reads TGTGCCAGCAGCCAAGGGACTAGCGGGAGCCACGAGCAGTACTTC. This translates into CASSQGTSGSHEQYF. The V and J genes are TRBV7-2 and TRBJ2-7; 14 bases agree with TRBD2. Germline V gene lookup returns CDR1 SGHTA and CDR2 FQGNSA. V lost 5 bases to trimming and J lost 5 bases; unmatched junction nucleotides: 5. CDR3 length equals 15 residues.

The rearrangement uses TRBV6-5 and TRBJ2-1; D ambiguous. This CDR3 has 12 residues. The germline CDR1 and CDR2 sequences are MNHEY and SVGAGI. V lost 3 bases, J lost 6 bases, and 6 bases lay in between. The CDR3 here is CASSYRPNEQFF. CDR3 in DNA: TGTGCCAGCAGTTATCGGCCCAATGAGCAGTTCTTC.

The V and J genes are TRBV13 and TRBJ2-7, with D unresolved. Trimming removed 5 bases from V and 6 bases from J, with 14 bases in between. The CDR3 length is 13 residues. Looked up from germline, CDR1 is PRHDT and CDR2 is FYEKMQ (reference sequence). The CDR3 DNA follows: TGTGCCAGCAGCCTCGTCCCAACCGGCGAGCAGTACTTC. This translates into CASSLVPTGEQYF. Full variable domain (outside the CDR3, taken from reference TRBV13 and TRBJ2-7): AAGVIQSPRHLIKEKRETATLKCYPIPRHDTVYWYQQGPGQDPQFLISFYEKMQSDKGSIPDRFSAQQFSDYHSELNMSSLELGDSALYFCASSLVPTGEQYFGPGTRLTVT.

The chain combines TRBV6-1 with TRBJ2-5, with a possible D match to TRBD2 (5 bases). Germline CDR1 MNHNS, CDR2 SASEGT. The CDR3 contains 16 residues. V lost 1 base to trimming and J lost 0 bases, with 12 bases between them. The DNA of the CDR3 is TGTGCCAGCAGTGAAGGGCTGCGGGTCTACCAAGAGACCCAGTACTTC. Translated, it gives CASSEGLRVYQETQYF.

About this clone: A junction end diverges from the germline sequence, so it may reflect a read error. The chain employs TRBV7-7 and TRBJ2-5; D is ambiguous. CDR1 and CDR2 from the germline V gene are SSHAT and FNYEAQ (reference sequence). This CDR3 has 13 residues. CDR3 residues: CASSVRRDETQYF. Written as DNA, the CDR3 is TGTGCTAGCAGTGTCAGGAGAGATGAGACCCAGTACTTC.

CDR3 loop: CASSLYSGGYGYTF. The CDR3 bases are TGTGCCAGCAGTTTATACTCAGGGGGATATGGCTACACCTTC. The V and J genes are TRBV28 and TRBJ1-2, with 7 bases lining up with TRBD1. The germline V gene encodes CDR1 MDHEN and CDR2 SYDVKM. This CDR3 region has 14 residues. The V segment lost 1 base and the J segment 5 bases; nucleotides outside the gene matches: 4.

The chain recombines TRBV18 with TRBJ1-5, with D uncertain. V lost 6 bases to trimming and J lost 4 bases, with 16 bases between them. Germline V gene sequence: CDR1 KGHSH, CDR2 LQKENI. The CDR3 runs to 15 residues. CDR3 protein: CASSAQQEHNQPQHF. In nucleotides, the CDR3 is TGTGCCAGCTCGGCCCAGCAGGAACATAATCAGCCCCAGCATTTT. Complete variable domain (other parts from reference TRBV18 and TRBJ1-5): NAGVMQNPRHLVRRRGQEARLRCSPMKGHSHVYWYRQLPEEGLKFMVYLQKENIIDESGMPKERFSAEFPKEGPSILRIQQVVRGDSAAYFCASSAQQEHNQPQHFGDGTRLSIL.

The chain employs TRBV11-3 and TRBJ1-1; 10 bases are a match to TRBD1. The V gene end was trimmed by 5 bases and the J gene end by 5 bases; junction bases not matched to a gene: 8. This CDR3 has 15 amino acids. From germline, CDR1 is SGHNT and CDR2 YENEEA. CDR3: CASSRGQGFVTEAFF. The CDR3 DNA follows: TGTGCCAGCAGCAGGGGACAGGGGTTCGTAACTGAAGCTTTCTTT.

The chain carries TRBV5-1 and TRBJ2-7; TRBD2 agrees at 9 bases. CDR1 is SGHRS, CDR2 YFSETQ, per germline. Trimming at V came to 0 bases and at J to 5 bases, leaving 6 bases not matched to a gene. CDR3 length: 15 amino acids. Here the CDR3 reads CASSLARASGNEQYF. The CDR3, as DNA: TGCGCCAGCAGCTTGGCCAGGGCTAGCGGGAACGAGCAGTACTTC.

The chain couples TRBV7-3 to TRBJ1-5; D ambiguous. Trimming removed 0 bases at V and 4 bases at J, with 4 bases between. CDR3 length: 13 residues. Looked up from germline, CDR1 is SGHTA and CDR2 is FQGTGA. DNA for the CDR3: TGTGCCAGCAGCTTAACGGTGAATCAGCCCCAGCATTTT. Translated, it gives CASSLTVNQPQHF.

By sample fraction, this clone is medium-sized. V usage is TRBV28 and J usage is TRBJ1-5, with D perhaps TRBD1 (5 bases). This CDR3 contains 13 residues. With 6 bases removed from V and 3 bases from J, the gap between germline ends came to 9 bases. Germline lookup yields CDR1 MDHEN and CDR2 SYDVKM. Written as DNA, the CDR3 is TGTGCCAGCAGCAGGGACCACAATCAGCCCCAGCATTTT. Residues: CASSRDHNQPQHF. Together with reference TRBV28 and TRBJ1-5, the CDR3 gives the full variable domain: DVKVTQSSRYLVKRTGEKVFLECVQDMDHENMFWYRQDPGLGLRLIYFSYDVKMKEKGDIPEGYSVSREKKERFSLILESASTNQTSMYLCASSRDHNQPQHFGDGTRLSIL.

J is TRBJ1-2 and V is TRBV6-5, with D hard to call. This CDR3 has 13 amino acids. CDR1 is MNHEY, CDR2 SVGAGI, per germline. V was shortened by 8 bases and J by 8 bases, with 18 bases between the two germline ends. Here the CDR3 DNA reads TGTGCCAGCGAAGAAAACTTTCAAAAAGGCTACACCTTC. Its translation is CASEENFQKGYTF.